These T cell receptor beta chains were read from a single sample in a study of cytomegalovirus exposure and HLA in healthy donors. Assay used: immunoSEQ multiplex PCR; TCRdb lists only in-frame clones, some missing. The sample includes over 100,000 clones. The sample taken for sequencing was PBMCs. The receptor source for this set is a man aged 25 to 40 in good health and CMV-seronegative. Both conserved end residues are part of each CDR3. D genes are given only for firm matches.

j_call: TRBJ1-3; v_call: TRBV6-5; d_call: -; cdr3_nt: TGTGCCACCCTAGTTGGGAACACCATATATTTT; cdr3_aa: CATLVGNTIYF
j_call: TRBJ2-5; v_call: TRBV28; d_call: -; cdr3_nt: TGTGCCAGCAGTTTGGGTTTGTCCGGAGCCAATCCGAGGCAAGAGACCCAGTACTTC; cdr3_aa: CASSLGLSGANPRQETQYF
j_call: TRBJ2-7; v_call: TRBV15; d_call: TRBD2; cdr3_nt: TGTGCCACCAGCAGAGCGGGGGGCTCCTACGAGCAGTACTTC; cdr3_aa: CATSRAGGSYEQYF
j_call: TRBJ1-4; v_call: TRBV7-6; d_call: -; cdr3_nt: TGTGCCAGCAGCACCTCGGGGAAGAAAGAAAAACTGTTTTTT; cdr3_aa: CASSTSGKKEKLFF
j_call: TRBJ1-6; v_call: TRBV2; d_call: -; cdr3_nt: TGTGCCAGCAGTGAAGACAGGAGCTCCTATAATTCACCCCTCCACTTT; cdr3_aa: CASSEDRSSYNSPLHF
j_call: TRBJ1-2; v_call: TRBV15; d_call: -; cdr3_nt: TGTGCCACCAGCAGAGATAATGAGGCCCCCTATGGCTACACCTTC; cdr3_aa: CATSRDNEAPYGYTF
j_call: TRBJ2-3; v_call: TRBV7-2; d_call: TRBD1; cdr3_nt: TGTGCCAGCAGCCGCTGGACAGGCCCCAGGGATACGCAGTATTTT; cdr3_aa: CASSRWTGPRDTQYF
j_call: TRBJ2-7; v_call: TRBV6-1; d_call: TRBD2; cdr3_nt: TGTGCCAGCAGCGAGAGCGGGGGGGGCTACGAGCAGTACTTC; cdr3_aa: CASSESGGGYEQYF
j_call: TRBJ1-2; v_call: TRBV16; d_call: TRBD1; cdr3_nt: TGTGCCAGCAGCCAATTCCTTCAGGGGGATGGCGGCTACACCTTC; cdr3_aa: CASSQFLQGDGGYTF
j_call: TRBJ1-4; v_call: TRBV5-5; d_call: TRBD1; cdr3_nt: TGTGCCAGCAGCGGTGGACAGGGGGCTAATGAAAAACTGTTTTTT; cdr3_aa: CASSGGQGANEKLFF
j_call: TRBJ1-6; v_call: TRBV28; d_call: TRBD1; cdr3_nt: TGTGCCAGCAGTTTATCCCAGGGGGCCCGTACTTCACCCCTCCACTTT; cdr3_aa: CASSLSQGARTSPLHF
j_call: TRBJ1-2; v_call: TRBV10-3; d_call: TRBD1; cdr3_nt: TGTGCCATCAGTGATGCCGGGACAGGAGAGAACTATGGCTACACCTTC; cdr3_aa: CAISDAGTGENYGYTF
j_call: TRBJ2-2; v_call: TRBV19; d_call: TRBD2; cdr3_nt: TGTGCCAGTAGCGCGGGGGGCGACTTGACCGGGGAGCTGTTTTTT; cdr3_aa: CASSAGGDLTGELFF
j_call: TRBJ2-4; v_call: TRBV30; d_call: TRBD1; cdr3_nt: TGTGCCTGGGGGGGACAGGGCGGGAGAGAGTACTTC; cdr3_aa: CAWGGQGGREYF